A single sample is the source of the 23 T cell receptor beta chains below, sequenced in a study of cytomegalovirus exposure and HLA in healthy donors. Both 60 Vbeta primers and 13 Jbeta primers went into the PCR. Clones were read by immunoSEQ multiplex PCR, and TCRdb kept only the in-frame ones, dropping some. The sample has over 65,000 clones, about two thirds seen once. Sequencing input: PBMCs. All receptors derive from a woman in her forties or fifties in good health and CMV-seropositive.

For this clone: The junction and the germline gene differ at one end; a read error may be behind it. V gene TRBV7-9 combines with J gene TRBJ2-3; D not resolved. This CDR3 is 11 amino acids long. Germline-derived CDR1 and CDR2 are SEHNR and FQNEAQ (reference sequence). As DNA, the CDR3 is TGTTCCAGCACCCCCTCCGATACGCAGTATTTT. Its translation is CSSTPSDTQYF. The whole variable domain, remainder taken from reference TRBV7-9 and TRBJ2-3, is DTGVSQNPRHKITKRGQNVTFRCDPISEHNRLYWYRQTLGQGPEFLTYFQNEAQLEKSRLLSDRFSAERPKGSFSTLEIQRTEQGDSAMYLCSSTPSDTQYFGPGTRLTVL.

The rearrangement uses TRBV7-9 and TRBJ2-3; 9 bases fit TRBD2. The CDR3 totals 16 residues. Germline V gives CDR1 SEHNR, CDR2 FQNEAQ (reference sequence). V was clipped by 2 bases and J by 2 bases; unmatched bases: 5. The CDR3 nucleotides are TGTGCCAGCAGCTTAAGCAGCGGGGGGTACACAGATACGCAGTATTTT. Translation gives CASSLSSGGYTDTQYF.

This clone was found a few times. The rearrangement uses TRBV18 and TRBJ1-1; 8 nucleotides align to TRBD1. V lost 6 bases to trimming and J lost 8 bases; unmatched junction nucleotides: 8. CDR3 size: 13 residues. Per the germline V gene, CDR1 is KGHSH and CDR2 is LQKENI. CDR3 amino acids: CASSETGAAEAFF. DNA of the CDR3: TGTGCCAGCTCGGAGACAGGGGCCGCGGAAGCTTTCTTT.

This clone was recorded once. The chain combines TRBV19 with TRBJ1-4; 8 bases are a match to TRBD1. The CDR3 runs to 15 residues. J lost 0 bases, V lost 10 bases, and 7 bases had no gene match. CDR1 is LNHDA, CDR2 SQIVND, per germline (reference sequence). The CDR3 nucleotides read TGTGCCACTGCCAGGGGGCGTTCAACTAATGAAAAACTGTTTTTT. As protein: CATARGRSTNEKLFF.

The CDR3 reads CASSPPSWDRGRRNTEAFF. The CDR3, as DNA: TGTGCCAGCAGCCCCCCCTCTTGGGACAGGGGGCGGAGGAACACTGAAGCTTTCTTT. The V gene is TRBV11-2, the J gene TRBJ1-1, with 12 bases aligning to TRBD1. The CDR3 sequence is 19 residues long. Germline CDR1 reads SGHAT; CDR2 reads FQNNGV. The J segment lost 1 base and the V segment lost 5 bases, leaving 14 bases of the junction unmatched. The whole variable domain, remainder taken from reference TRBV11-2 and TRBJ1-1, is EAGVAQSPRYKIIEKRQSVAFWCNPISGHATLYWYQQILGQGPKLLIQFQNNGVVDDSQLPKDRFSAERLKGVDSTLKIQPAKLEDSAVYLCASSPPSWDRGRRNTEAFFGQGTRLTVV.

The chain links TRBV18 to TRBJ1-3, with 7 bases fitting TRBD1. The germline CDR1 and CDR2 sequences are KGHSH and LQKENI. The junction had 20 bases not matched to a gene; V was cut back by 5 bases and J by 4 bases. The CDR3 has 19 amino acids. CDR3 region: CASSSAASVGTAQGNTIYF. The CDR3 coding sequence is TGTGCCAGCTCATCGGCCGCGTCCGTCGGGACAGCACAAGGAAACACCATATATTTT.

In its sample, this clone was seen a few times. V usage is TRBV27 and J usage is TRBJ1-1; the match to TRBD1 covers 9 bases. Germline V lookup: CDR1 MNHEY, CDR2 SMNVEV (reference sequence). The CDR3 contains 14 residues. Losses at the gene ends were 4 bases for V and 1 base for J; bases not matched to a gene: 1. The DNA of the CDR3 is TGTGCCAGCAGTTGGGGACAGGGGAACACTGAAGCTTTCTTT. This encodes CASSWGQGNTEAFF.

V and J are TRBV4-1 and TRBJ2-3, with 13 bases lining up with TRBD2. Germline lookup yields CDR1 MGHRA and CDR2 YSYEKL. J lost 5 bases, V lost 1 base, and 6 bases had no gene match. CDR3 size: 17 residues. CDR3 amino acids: CASSQVITSGGGDTQYF. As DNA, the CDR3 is TGCGCCAGCAGCCAAGTAATTACTAGCGGGGGGGGAGATACGCAGTATTTT.

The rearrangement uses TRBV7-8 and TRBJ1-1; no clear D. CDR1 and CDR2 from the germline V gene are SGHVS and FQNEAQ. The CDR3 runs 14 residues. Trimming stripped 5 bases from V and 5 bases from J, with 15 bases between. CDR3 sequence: CASSPRRGRTEAFF. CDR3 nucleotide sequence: TGTGCCAGCAGCCCACGCCGAGGGAGAACTGAAGCTTTCTTT.

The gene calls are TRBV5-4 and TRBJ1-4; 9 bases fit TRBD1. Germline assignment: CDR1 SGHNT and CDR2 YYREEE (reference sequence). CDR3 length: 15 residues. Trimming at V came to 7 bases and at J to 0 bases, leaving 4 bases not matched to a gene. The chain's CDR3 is CASGDRETTNEKLFF. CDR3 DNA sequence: TGTGCCAGCGGGGACAGGGAAACAACTAATGAAAAACTGTTTTTT. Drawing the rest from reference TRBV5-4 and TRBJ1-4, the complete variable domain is ETGVTQSPTHLIKTRGQQVTLRCSSQSGHNTVSWYQQALGQGPQFIFQYYREEENGRGNFPPRFSGLQFPNYSSELNVNALELDDSALYLCASGDRETTNEKLFFGSGTQLSVL.

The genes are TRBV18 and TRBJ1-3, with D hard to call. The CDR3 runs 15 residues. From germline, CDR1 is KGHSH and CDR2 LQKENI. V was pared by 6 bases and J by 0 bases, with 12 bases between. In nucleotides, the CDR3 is TGTGCCAGCTCCCCGGGGTACCACTCTGGAAACACCATATATTTT. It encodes CASSPGYHSGNTIYF.

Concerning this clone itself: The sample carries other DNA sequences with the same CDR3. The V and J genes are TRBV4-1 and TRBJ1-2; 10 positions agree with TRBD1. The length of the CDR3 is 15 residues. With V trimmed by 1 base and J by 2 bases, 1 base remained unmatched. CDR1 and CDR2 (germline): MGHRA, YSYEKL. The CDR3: CASSQGQGANYGYTF. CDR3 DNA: TGCGCCAGCAGCCAAGGACAGGGGGCCAACTATGGCTACACCTTC.

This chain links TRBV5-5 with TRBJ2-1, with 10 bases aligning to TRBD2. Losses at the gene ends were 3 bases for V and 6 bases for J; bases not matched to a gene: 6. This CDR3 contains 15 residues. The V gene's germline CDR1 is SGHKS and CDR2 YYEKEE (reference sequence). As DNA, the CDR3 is TGTGCCAGCAGCTCACCGGGACTAGCGCCCAATGAGCAGTTCTTC. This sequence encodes CASSSPGLAPNEQFF.

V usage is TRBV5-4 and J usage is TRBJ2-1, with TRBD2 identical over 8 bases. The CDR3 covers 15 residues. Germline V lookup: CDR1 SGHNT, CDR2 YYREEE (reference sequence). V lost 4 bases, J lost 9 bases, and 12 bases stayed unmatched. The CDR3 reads CASSRTGASGGEQFF. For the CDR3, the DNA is TGTGCCAGCAGCCGAACGGGGGCGAGCGGGGGTGAGCAGTTCTTC.

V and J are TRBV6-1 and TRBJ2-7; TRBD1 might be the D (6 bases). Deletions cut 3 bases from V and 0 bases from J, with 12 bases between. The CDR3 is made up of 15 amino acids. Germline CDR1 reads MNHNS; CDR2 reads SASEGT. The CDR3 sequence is CASSEGQIISYEQYF. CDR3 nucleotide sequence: TGTGCCAGCAGTGAGGGACAAATTATCTCCTACGAGCAGTACTTC.

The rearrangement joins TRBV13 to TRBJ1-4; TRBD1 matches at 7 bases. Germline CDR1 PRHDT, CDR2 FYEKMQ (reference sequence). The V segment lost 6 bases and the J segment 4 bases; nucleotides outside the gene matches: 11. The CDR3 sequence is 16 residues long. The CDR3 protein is CASRPTGQGDNEKLFF. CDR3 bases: TGTGCCAGCAGACCAACGGGGCAGGGGGATAATGAAAAACTGTTTTTT.

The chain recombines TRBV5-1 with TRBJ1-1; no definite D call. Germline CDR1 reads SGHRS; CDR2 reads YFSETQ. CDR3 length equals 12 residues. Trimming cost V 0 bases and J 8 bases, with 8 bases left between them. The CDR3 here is CASSLVGPEAFF. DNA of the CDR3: TGCGCCAGCAGCTTGGTGGGCCCAGAAGCTTTCTTT.

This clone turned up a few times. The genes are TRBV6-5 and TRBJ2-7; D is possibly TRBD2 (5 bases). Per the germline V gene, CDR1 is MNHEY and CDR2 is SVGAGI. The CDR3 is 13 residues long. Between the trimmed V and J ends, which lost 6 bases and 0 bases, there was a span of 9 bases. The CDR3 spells CASRQRISYEQYF. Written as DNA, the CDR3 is TGTGCCAGCAGGCAGCGGATCTCCTACGAGCAGTACTTC.

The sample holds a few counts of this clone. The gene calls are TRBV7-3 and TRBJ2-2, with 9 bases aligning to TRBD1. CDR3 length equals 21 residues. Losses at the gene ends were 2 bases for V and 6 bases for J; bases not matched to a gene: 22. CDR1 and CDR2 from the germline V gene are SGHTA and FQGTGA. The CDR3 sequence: CASSLRPGSLDRGSRPGELFF. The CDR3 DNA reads TGTGCCAGCAGCTTACGCCCTGGGTCCCTCGACAGGGGGAGCCGGCCCGGGGAGCTGTTTTTT.

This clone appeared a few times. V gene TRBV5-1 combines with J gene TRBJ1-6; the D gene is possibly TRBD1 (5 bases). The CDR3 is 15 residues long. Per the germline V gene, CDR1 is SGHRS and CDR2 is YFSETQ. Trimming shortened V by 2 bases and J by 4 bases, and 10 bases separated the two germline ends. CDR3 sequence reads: CASSLRGSYNSPLHF. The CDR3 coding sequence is TGCGCCAGCAGCTTAAGGGGTTCGTATAATTCACCCCTCCACTTT.

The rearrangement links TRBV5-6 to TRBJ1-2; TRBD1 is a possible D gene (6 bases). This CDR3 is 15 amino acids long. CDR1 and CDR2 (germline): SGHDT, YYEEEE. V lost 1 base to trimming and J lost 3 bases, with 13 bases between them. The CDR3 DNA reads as TGTGCCAGCAGCTTGCCGACAGGCCTCTACTATGGCTACACCTTC. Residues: CASSLPTGLYYGYTF.

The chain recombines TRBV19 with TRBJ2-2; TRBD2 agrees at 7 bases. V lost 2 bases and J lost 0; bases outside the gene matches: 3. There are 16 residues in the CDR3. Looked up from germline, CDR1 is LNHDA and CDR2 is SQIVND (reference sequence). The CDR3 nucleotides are TGTGCCAGTAGTATAAACGGGGGGTCGAACACCGGGGAGCTGTTTTTT. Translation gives CASSINGGSNTGELFF.

DNA for the CDR3: TGTGCCAGCAGCGTGGGACAGTACTATGGCTACACCTTC. Translation: CASSVGQYYGYTF. The chain links TRBV2 to TRBJ1-2; 7 nucleotides agree with TRBD1. Per germline, CDR1 SNHLY and CDR2 FYNNEI. V dropped 6 bases and J dropped 3; count of bases not matched to a gene: 4. CDR3 length: 13 amino acids.